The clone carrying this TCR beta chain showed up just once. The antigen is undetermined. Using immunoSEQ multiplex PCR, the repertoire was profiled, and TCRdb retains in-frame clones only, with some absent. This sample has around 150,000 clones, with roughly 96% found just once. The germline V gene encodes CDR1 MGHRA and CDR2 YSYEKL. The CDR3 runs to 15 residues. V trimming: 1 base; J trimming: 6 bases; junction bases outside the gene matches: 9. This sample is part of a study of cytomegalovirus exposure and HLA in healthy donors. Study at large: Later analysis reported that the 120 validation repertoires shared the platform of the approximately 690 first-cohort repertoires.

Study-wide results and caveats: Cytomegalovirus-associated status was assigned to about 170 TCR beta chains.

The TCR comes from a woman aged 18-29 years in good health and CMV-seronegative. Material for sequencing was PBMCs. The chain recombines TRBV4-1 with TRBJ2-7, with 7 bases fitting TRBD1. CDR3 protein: CASSQGGTVRGEQYF. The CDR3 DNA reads TGCGCCAGCAGCCAAGGAGGGACAGTTCGCGGCGAGCAGTACTTC.